The T cell receptor beta chain described here comes from a study of shared clonotypes between healthy human individuals. Study observations and caveats: Sampling covered blood only; tissue repertoires likely differ. Across subsets, estimated richness was generally greater for naive than for memory populations.

The DNA input per sorted-subset replicate PCR was roughly 0.2 ug, corresponding to 25,000 to 30,000 T cell genomes. Assay: immunoSEQ multiplex PCR; the TCRdb copy retains only in-frame clones and omits some. The data contain 300,000 to 350,000 clones, over 70% of them singletons. This clone has just one count. Its antigen remains unknown. V was shortened by 2 bases and J by 3 bases, with 8 bases between the two germline ends. The germline V gene has CDR1 MNHNY and CDR2 SVGAGI (reference sequence). The CDR3 length is 14 residues. This TCR came from a man aged 30-40 years in good health. The genes are TRBV6-6 and TRBJ1-5; D remains unclear. Sequencing was performed on memory CD4+ T cells sorted from blood. The subset: CD45RA-negative fraction. The CDR3 protein is CASSYGVPNQPQHF. CDR3 nucleotide sequence: TGTGCCAGCAGTTACGGAGTACCCAATCAGCCCCAGCATTTT.